These T cell receptor beta chains were read from a single sample in a study of OX40 agonist ivuxolimab in advanced cancers. The assay was immunoSEQ multiplex PCR, and TCRdb's table has in-frame clones only and misses some. This table holds about 47,000 clones, around nine tenths found once. The material was CD4+ or CD8+ T cells sorted from blood, obtained in a trial of the OX40 agonist ivuxolimab. Source of these receptors: an adult with an advanced solid tumor such as melanoma, head and neck, liver or kidney cancer. Both conserved end residues are part of each CDR3. The order of the fields is clone size, V gene, J gene, D gene, CDR3 length, CDR3 protein, CDR3 DNA. D genes are given only for firm matches. The listing skips clone size in some rows; elsewhere it reads once, few, many or a size class.

.	TRBV29-1	TRBJ1-1	TRBD1	13	CSVQTGADTEAFF	TGCAGCGTCCAGACAGGGGCGGACACTGAAGCTTTCTTT
.	TRBV5-8	TRBJ2-3	.	12	CASSSTTDTQYF	TGTGCCAGCAGCTCGACCACGGATACGCAGTATTTT
few	TRBV5-1	TRBJ2-2	TRBD2	15	CASSAGTRNTGELFF	TGCGCCAGCAGCGCCGGGACTAGAAACACCGGGGAGCTGTTTTTT
few	TRBV4-2	TRBJ2-7	.	15	CASSQEPTIGYEQYF	TGTGCCAGCAGCCAGGAGCCAACAATAGGGTACGAGCAGTACTTC
.	TRBV9	TRBJ2-3	TRBD1	17	CASSPRDRGQITDTQYF	TGTGCCAGCAGCCCACGAGACCGGGGACAGATCACAGATACGCAGTATTTT
.	TRBV7-9	TRBJ1-3	TRBD1	14	CASSQTGLGNTIYF	TGTGCCAGCAGCCAGACAGGGTTGGGAAACACCATATATTTT
.	TRBV5-1	TRBJ2-2	TRBD2	14	CASGTSGSTGELFF	TGCGCCAGCGGAACTAGCGGGAGCACCGGGGAGCTGTTTTTT
.	TRBV29-1	TRBJ1-1	.	12	CSVSGMNTEAFF	TGCAGCGTTTCAGGCATGAACACTGAAGCTTTCTTT
once	TRBV27	TRBJ2-1	.	14	CASSSTVVHNEQFF	TGTGCCAGCAGTTCCACCGTCGTGCACAATGAGCAGTTCTTC
.	TRBV7-9	TRBJ2-3	.	14	CASSLGRGSDTQYF	TGTGCCAGCAGCTTGGGGAGGGGGTCGGATACGCAGTATTTT
.	TRBV27	TRBJ2-5	.	16	CASGRKGRGRWETQYF	TGTGCCAGCGGACGGAAGGGCAGGGGTAGGTGGGAGACCCAGTACTTC
.	TRBV5-5	TRBJ1-1	.	16	CASSPNVGGIGTEAFF	TGTGCCAGCAGCCCGAACGTGGGAGGGATAGGCACTGAAGCTTTCTTT
.	TRBV7-9	TRBJ1-3	.	15	CASSLFGGLGNTIYF	TGTGCCAGCAGCTTATTCGGGGGGCTTGGAAACACCATATATTTT
.	TRBV19	TRBJ2-5	.	17	CASSSIRGGLTQETQYF	TGTGCCAGTAGTTCGATAAGGGGAGGACTAACTCAAGAGACCCAGTACTTC
once	TRBV10-2	TRBJ1-1	TRBD1	13	CASHRGGNTEAFF	TGCGCCAGCCACAGGGGAGGGAACACTGAAGCTTTCTTT
.	TRBV7-4	TRBJ2-3	TRBD1	17	CASSLQDRGRGRDTQYF	TGTGCCAGCAGCCTACAGGACAGGGGGCGGGGAAGGGATACGCAGTATTTT
.	TRBV7-8	TRBJ1-4	.	16	CASSPLRVATNEKLFF	TGTGCCAGCAGCCCCCTCAGGGTCGCTACTAATGAAAAACTGTTTTTT
.	TRBV5-1	TRBJ1-4	.	14	CASSLGIQPEKLFF	TGCGCCAGCAGCTTGGGGATTCAACCTGAAAAACTGTTTTTT
.	TRBV30	TRBJ2-4	TRBD1	15	CAWSRQGATKNIQYF	TGTGCCTGGAGTCGCCAGGGGGCTACCAAAAACATTCAGTACTTC
.	TRBV7-3	TRBJ2-1	TRBD2	15	CASSMTSGTYNEQFF	TGTGCCAGCAGCATGACTAGCGGGACTTACAATGAGCAGTTCTTC
once	TRBV9	TRBJ1-4	.	13	CASSVRWDEKLFF	TGTGCCAGCAGCGTGCGGTGGGATGAAAAACTGTTTTTT
.	TRBV19	TRBJ2-7	.	15	CASSIVGVPLYEQYF	TGTGCCAGTAGTATTGTGGGAGTGCCGCTCTACGAGCAGTACTTC
few	TRBV6-6	TRBJ2-4	.	12	CASSPQSGHRDF	TGTGCCAGCAGTCCCCAGTCGGGACACCGCGACTTC
.	TRBV4-1	TRBJ1-4	.	14	CASSGGLVREKLFF	TGCGCCAGCAGCGGAGGGTTGGTCCGCGAAAAACTGTTTTTT
.	TRBV7-9	TRBJ1-5	TRBD1	14	CASSPGQGVQPQHF	TGTGCCAGCAGCCCGGGACAGGGAGTCCAGCCCCAGCATTTT
once	TRBV15	TRBJ1-4	.	12	CATSRSKEVLFF	TGTGCCACCAGCAGAAGCAAGGAAGTCCTGTTTTTT
.	TRBV7-2	TRBJ1-2	TRBD1	17	CASSLPPVTGGGGGYTF	TGTGCCAGCAGCTTACCCCCCGTGACAGGGGGCGGGGGTGGCTACACCTTC
.	TRBV27	TRBJ2-1	.	16	CASSLSVTAIYNEQFF	TGTGCCAGCAGTTTATCAGTAACGGCAATCTACAATGAGCAGTTCTTC
.	TRBV10-2	TRBJ2-7	TRBD2	14	CASRLSAGPYEQYF	TGCGCCAGCAGACTATCAGCGGGACCCTACGAGCAGTACTTC
.	TRBV18	TRBJ2-3	.	19	CASSPLPVQSGRTTDTQYF	TGTGCCAGCTCACCCCTACCTGTTCAAAGCGGAAGAACAACAGATACGCAGTATTTT
.	TRBV7-9	TRBJ1-5	.	16	CASSLVSVFGNQPQHF	TGTGCCAGCAGCTTAGTATCGGTTTTCGGCAATCAGCCCCAGCATTTT
.	TRBV11-1	TRBJ2-7	TRBD2	15	CASSPVAAGGDEQYF	TGTGCCAGCAGCCCTGTGGCAGCGGGGGGTGACGAGCAGTACTTC
.	TRBV5-1	TRBJ2-1	TRBD1	15	CASSLGTGGYNEQFF	TGCGCCAGCAGCTTGGGAACAGGGGGGTACAATGAGCAGTTCTTC
.	TRBV4-2	TRBJ2-4	TRBD2	15	CASSQAGTSTNIQYF	TGTGCCAGCAGCCAAGCCGGGACTAGCACGAACATTCAGTACTTC
.	TRBV9	TRBJ2-2	.	14	CASSVDPNTGELFF	TGTGCCAGCAGCGTAGATCCGAACACCGGGGAGCTGTTTTTT
.	TRBV5-1	TRBJ2-7	.	12	CASSQTEYEQYF	TGCGCCAGCAGCCAGACCGAGTACGAGCAGTACTTC
.	TRBV5-8	TRBJ2-7	.	14	CASSPKARGYEQYF	TGTGCCAGCAGCCCAAAGGCCAGGGGCTACGAGCAGTACTTC
.	TRBV30	TRBJ1-6	.	14	CASTNRQNNSPLHF	TGTGCCTCCACCAACCGACAGAATAATTCACCCCTCCACTTT
.	TRBV21-1	TRBJ2-1	.	15	CASSPRGRVGNEQFF	TGTGCCAGCAGCCCCCGAGGTAGGGTAGGGAATGAGCAGTTCTTC
.	TRBV28	TRBJ2-1	TRBD2	16	CASSFLAGVGRNEQFF	TGTGCCAGCAGTTTTCTAGCGGGAGTCGGTCGCAATGAGCAGTTCTTC
.	TRBV27	TRBJ2-3	TRBD2	15	CATGGASGRADTQYF	TGTGCCACCGGGGGGGCTAGCGGGAGAGCAGATACGCAGTATTTT
.	TRBV7-9	TRBJ2-3	.	14	CASSLVVGTDTQYF	TGTGCCAGCAGCTTAGTCGTCGGCACAGATACGCAGTATTTT
.	TRBV21-1	TRBJ2-7	.	13	CASCGQGVNEQYF	TGTGCCAGCTGCGGACAGGGGGTCAACGAGCAGTACTTC
.	TRBV19	TRBJ2-5	.	13	CASSPLAGETQYF	TGTGCCAGTAGCCCGCTGGCTGGGGAGACCCAGTACTTC
medium-sized	TRBV18	TRBJ2-7	TRBD1	16	CASSPAGTGQIYEQYF	TGTGCCAGCTCACCGGCCGGGACAGGGCAGATCTACGAGCAGTACTTC
.	TRBV4-2	TRBJ1-4	.	13	CASSQERSEKLFF	TGTGCCAGCAGCCAAGAAAGGAGTGAAAAACTGTTTTTT
once	TRBV5-1	TRBJ2-2	.	13	CASSFEGYGELFF	TGCGCCAGCAGCTTCGAGGGGTACGGGGAGCTGTTTTTT
.	TRBV28	TRBJ1-5	.	13	CASSLWAQVTQHF	TGTGCCAGCAGTTTATGGGCGCAAGTCACCCAGCATTTT
.	TRBV25-1	TRBJ2-7	TRBD2	14	CASSEAGGSYEQYF	TGTGCCAGCAGTGAAGCGGGAGGGTCCTACGAGCAGTACTTC
.	TRBV10-1	TRBJ2-1	.	13	CASSRDGYNEQFF	TGCGCCAGCAGTAGGGACGGTTACAATGAGCAGTTCTTC
.	TRBV4-1	TRBJ2-7	.	15	CASSKLLQGLYEQYF	TGCGCCAGCAGCAAACTACTACAGGGTCTCTACGAGCAGTACTTC
.	TRBV20-1	TRBJ2-7	.	11	CSASGQVEQYF	TGCAGTGCTAGTGGGCAGGTCGAGCAGTACTTC
.	TRBV7-9	TRBJ1-3	.	17	CASSFLGGIASGNTIYF	TGTGCCAGCAGCTTCCTTGGGGGGATCGCCTCTGGAAACACCATATATTTT
.	TRBV27	TRBJ1-2	TRBD1	15	CASSDPGQGDYGYTF	TGTGCCAGCAGTGACCCGGGACAGGGGGACTATGGCTACACCTTC
.	TRBV4-1	TRBJ1-3	.	17	CASSQDKGQGVRNTIYF	TGCGCCAGCAGCCAAGATAAGGGCCAGGGAGTGCGAAACACCATATATTTT
.	TRBV10-3	TRBJ2-1	TRBD1	14	CAIQQGASYNEQFF	TGTGCCATCCAACAGGGGGCCTCCTACAATGAGCAGTTCTTC
.	TRBV19	TRBJ2-7	TRBD2	16	CASSPSGGTSSYEQYF	TGTGCCAGTAGTCCCTCCGGGGGGACCAGCTCCTACGAGCAGTACTTC
.	TRBV7-8	TRBJ2-5	TRBD1	15	CASSPRDRGPETQYF	TGTGCCAGCAGCCCCCGGGACAGGGGGCCGGAGACCCAGTACTTC